This TCR beta chain originates from a study of shared clonotypes between healthy human individuals. The table came from immunoSEQ multiplex PCR; TCRdb's copy has only in-frame clones and leaves some out. The sample records some 2,500,000 clones, over 85% being singletons. V shed 6 bases, J shed 3 bases, and the junction held 5 bases outside the gene matches. The CDR3 extends over 15 amino acids. CDR1 is MRHNA and CDR2 is SNTAGT in the germline V gene. This chain links TRBV6-4 with TRBJ2-1; 10 bases fit TRBD1. Material for sequencing was naive CD4+ T cells from PBMCs. The subset: CD45RA+ positively selected. This TCR derives from a man aged 18 to 35 in good health. Some clones in this sample may be carry-over from other donors' samples. CDR3: CASRADRGLYNEQFF. CDR3 nucleotide sequence: TGTGCCAGCAGAGCCGACAGGGGGCTCTACAATGAGCAGTTCTTC.